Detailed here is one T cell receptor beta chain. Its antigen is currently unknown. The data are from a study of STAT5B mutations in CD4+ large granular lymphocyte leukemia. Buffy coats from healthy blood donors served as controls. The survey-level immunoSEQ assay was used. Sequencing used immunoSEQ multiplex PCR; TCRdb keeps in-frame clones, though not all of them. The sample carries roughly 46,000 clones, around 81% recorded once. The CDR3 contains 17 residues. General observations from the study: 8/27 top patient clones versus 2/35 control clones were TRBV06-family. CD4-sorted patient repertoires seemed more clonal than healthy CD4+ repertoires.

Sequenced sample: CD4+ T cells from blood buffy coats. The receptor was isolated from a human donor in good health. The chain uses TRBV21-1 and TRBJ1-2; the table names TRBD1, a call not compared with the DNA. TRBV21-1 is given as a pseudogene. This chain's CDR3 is CASSSLTGQSPTTGYTF. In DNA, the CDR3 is TGTGCCAGCAGCAGTTTGACGGGACAGTCCCCCACCACTGGCTACACCTTC.